This TCR beta chain was sequenced in a study of shared clonotypes between healthy human individuals. At the level of the study: Each donor's CD4 naive and CD4 memory cells filled three plates apiece, CD8 naive two, and CD8 memory one. Findings and limits, study-wide: Despite large depth, rarefaction showed incomplete sorted-subset sequencing.

The CDR3 spans 16 residues. The V gene end was trimmed by 0 bases and the J gene end by 3 bases; junction bases not matched to a gene: 7. Germline-derived CDR1 and CDR2 are SGHDT and YYEEEE. The protocol was immunoSEQ multiplex PCR, while the TCRdb copy is restricted to in-frame clones and leaves out a portion. The sample holds about 1.5 million clones, around 98% seen once. A note on this clone: Its cognate antigen is unknown.

V gene TRBV5-6 combines with J gene TRBJ1-1, with 8 bases lining up with TRBD1. The receptor was isolated from a young man in good health. Sequencing was carried out using naive CD4+ T cells sorted from blood. Subset here: CD45RA+ positively selected. DNA for the CDR3: TGTGCCAGCAGCTTGGGGGGGACAGGTTTAGACACTGAAGCTTTCTTT. Translated, it gives CASSLGGTGLDTEAFF.